The source of this T cell receptor (beta chain) is a study of CD8 T cells in ankylosing spondylitis. MiXCR was run by TCRdb on the 5' RACE reads, yielding one entry per CDR3 protein. This table has about 300,000 distinct CDR3 sequences, less than 25% appearing once. The V gene end was trimmed by 0 bases and the J gene end by 5 bases; junction bases not matched to a gene: 5. Germline CDR1 is DFQATT and CDR2 is SNEGSKA (reference sequence). The CDR3 length is 16 residues. This clonotype was found many times. The antigen remains undetermined. Whole-study results and caveats: Disease-linked clones bore a CD8+ phenotype, appearing relatively rarely in peripheral blood. Disease-linked clones reportedly showed significant enrichment in matched ankylosing spondylitis synovial fluid.

Input material: blood, either unsorted or a sorted T cell fraction (not recorded which). This receptor was taken from a female donor with ankylosing spondylitis or in good health (not recorded which). The V call is TRBV20-1, the J call TRBJ2-5; TRBD2 aligns across 14 bases. CDR3 in amino acids: CSAREPTSGRAETQYF. The CDR3 DNA sequence: TGCAGTGCTAGAGAACCGACTAGCGGGAGGGCGGAGACCCAGTACTTC.